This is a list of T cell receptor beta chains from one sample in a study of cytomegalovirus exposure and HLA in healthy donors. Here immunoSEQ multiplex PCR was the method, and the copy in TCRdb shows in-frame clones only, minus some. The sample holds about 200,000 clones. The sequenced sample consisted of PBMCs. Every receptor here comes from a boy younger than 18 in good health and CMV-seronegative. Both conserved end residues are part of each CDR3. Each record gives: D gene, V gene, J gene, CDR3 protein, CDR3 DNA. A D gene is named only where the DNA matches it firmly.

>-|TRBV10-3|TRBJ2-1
CAISALDEQFF
TGTGCCATCAGTGCCTTAGATGAGCAGTTCTTC
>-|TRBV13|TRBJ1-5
CASRASGGNQPQHF
TGTGCCAGCAGGGCATCCGGGGGCAATCAGCCCCAGCATTTT
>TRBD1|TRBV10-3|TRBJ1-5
CATKPGQGAAFWDQPQHF
TGTGCCACAAAGCCGGGACAGGGGGCCGCCTTTTGGGATCAGCCCCAGCATTTT
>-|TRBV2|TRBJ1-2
CASSDYRVSYGYTF
TGTGCCAGCAGTGACTACAGGGTTTCCTATGGCTACACCTTC
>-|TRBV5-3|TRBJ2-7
CARSLLLAAVDEQYF
TGTGCCAGAAGCTTGTTGTTAGCGGCGGTCGACGAGCAGTACTTC
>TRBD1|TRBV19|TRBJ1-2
CASSIGTGAQEYGYTF
TGTGCCAGTAGTATAGGGACAGGGGCCCAAGAGTATGGCTACACCTTC
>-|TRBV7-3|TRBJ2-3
CASSPGVGGTDTQYF
TGTGCCAGCAGCCCTGGGGTAGGGGGCACAGATACGCAGTATTTT
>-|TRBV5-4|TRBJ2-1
CASSSRLGGSYNEQFF
TGTGCCAGCAGCTCCCGGCTGGGGGGCTCCTACAATGAGCAGTTCTTC
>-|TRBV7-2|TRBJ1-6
CASSLDSLWSSYNSPLHF
TGTGCCAGCAGCTTAGATTCGTTGTGGAGCTCCTATAATTCACCCCTCCACTTT
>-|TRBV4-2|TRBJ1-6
CASDFGRGSSPLHF
TGTGCCAGCGATTTTGGGCGGGGGAGTTCACCCCTCCACTTT
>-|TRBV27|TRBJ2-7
CASSEGDSWVEQYF
TGTGCCAGCAGTGAAGGGGATAGCTGGGTCGAGCAGTACTTC
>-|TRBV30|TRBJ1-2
CAWFLPGTLYGYTF
TGTGCCTGGTTCTTACCCGGGACACTCTATGGCTACACCTTC
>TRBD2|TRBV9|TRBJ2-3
CASSVASGGRTDTQYF
TGTGCCAGCAGCGTAGCTAGCGGGGGGAGGACAGATACGCAGTATTTT
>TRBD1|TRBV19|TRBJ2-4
CANVDRADIQYF
TGTGCCAATGTGGACAGGGCGGACATTCAGTACTTC
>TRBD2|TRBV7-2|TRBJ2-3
CASSSKTGLAGGRADTQYF
TGTGCCAGCAGCTCGAAGACAGGGCTAGCGGGGGGGAGAGCAGATACGCAGTATTTT
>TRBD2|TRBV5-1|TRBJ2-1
CASRQTGTSIRNEQFF
TGCGCCAGCAGACAGACCGGGACTAGCATCCGCAATGAGCAGTTCTTC
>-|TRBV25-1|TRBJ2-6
CASSPGGANVLTF
TGTGCCAGCAGTCCTGGCGGGGCCAACGTCCTGACTTTC
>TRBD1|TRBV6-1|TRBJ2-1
CASSLGTVFYNEQFF
TGTGCCAGCAGTCTAGGGACAGTTTTTTACAATGAGCAGTTCTTC
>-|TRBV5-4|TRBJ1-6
CASSGGTPFNSPLHF
TGTGCCAGCAGTGGAGGTACTCCTTTTAATTCACCCCTCCACTTT
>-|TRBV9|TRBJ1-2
CASSVDSSARGYTF
TGTGCCAGCAGCGTAGATAGCTCGGCGCGGGGCTACACCTTC
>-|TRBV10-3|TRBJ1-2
CAISESMIAELRNYGYTF
TGTGCCATCAGTGAGTCGATGATTGCAGAATTGAGGAACTATGGCTACACCTTC
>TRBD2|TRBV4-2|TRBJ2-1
CASSREAGGYNEQFF
TGTGCCAGCAGCCGGGAAGCGGGGGGGTACAATGAGCAGTTCTTC
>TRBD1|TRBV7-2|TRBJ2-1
CASSLEDRAYNEQFF
TGTGCCAGCAGCTTAGAAGACAGGGCCTACAATGAGCAGTTCTTC
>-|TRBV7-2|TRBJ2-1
CASSPQSYNEQFF
TGTGCCAGCAGCCCTCAGTCCTACAATGAGCAGTTCTTC
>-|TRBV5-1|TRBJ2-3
CASSLTDTQYF
TGCGCCAGCAGCCTAACAGATACGCAGTATTTT
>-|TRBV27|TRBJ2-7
CASSEVGSGAYEQYF
TGTGCCAGCAGTGAAGTGGGTTCCGGGGCCTACGAGCAGTACTTC
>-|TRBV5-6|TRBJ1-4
CASSSLQGATEKLFF
TGTGCCAGCAGCTCTCTACAGGGAGCAACTGAAAAACTGTTTTTT
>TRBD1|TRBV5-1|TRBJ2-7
CASSSVDRGGLDEQYF
TGCGCCAGCAGCTCTGTGGACAGGGGAGGGTTGGACGAGCAGTACTTC
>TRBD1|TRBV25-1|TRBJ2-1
CASGTDLQFF
TGTGCCAGCGGGACAGACCTGCAGTTCTTC
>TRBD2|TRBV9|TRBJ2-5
CASSVGLPIAGGRQETQYF
TGTGCCAGCAGCGTAGGACTCCCTATAGCGGGGGGCCGACAAGAGACCCAGTACTTC
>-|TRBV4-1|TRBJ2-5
CASSQDWSSGLQETQYF
TGCGCCAGCAGCCAAGATTGGAGTAGCGGATTACAAGAGACCCAGTACTTC
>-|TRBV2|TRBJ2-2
CASKDTQNTGELFF
TGTGCCAGCAAGGACACCCAGAACACCGGGGAGCTGTTTTTT
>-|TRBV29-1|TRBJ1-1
CSVSTGYTEAFF
TGCAGCGTATCCACAGGGTACACTGAAGCTTTCTTT